This is a list of T cell receptor beta chains from one sample in a study of T cells in Graves' hyperthyroidism and ophthalmopathy. Via MiXCR, TCRdb re-called the multiplex PCR reads, giving one row per CDR3 protein. The top ten hold roughly 8.2% of the sample, which has hundreds of thousands of distinct CDR3 sequences, approximately 44% seen once. The sample consisted of peripheral blood or thyroid tissue (not recorded which). The source of these receptors is a woman aged 18-30 years with Graves' hyperthyroidism. Each CDR3 is given with its conserved first and last residue. The D gene is left open where the match is weak. The size entry is marked missing in some rows and otherwise reads once, few, many or a size class.

J gene: TRBJ1-5
D gene: .
CDR3 length: 18
clone size: many
V gene: TRBV24-1
CDR3 DNA: TGTGCCACCAGTGATTCGGGCTTTGGGGGGCAGCTTAATCAGCCCCAGCATTTT
CDR3 protein: CATSDSGFGGQLNQPQHF

J gene: TRBJ1-1
D gene: .
CDR3 length: 16
clone size: .
V gene: TRBV7-9
CDR3 DNA: TGTGCCAGCAGCAGCGACGCCCGACACCGGGGAGCTGAAGCTTTCTTT
CDR3 protein: CASSSDARHRGAEAFF

J gene: TRBJ1-5
D gene: .
CDR3 length: 14
clone size: .
V gene: TRBV5-1
CDR3 DNA: TGCGCCAGCAGCTTGGAGTCAGGCAATCAGCCCCAGCATTTT
CDR3 protein: CASSLESGNQPQHF

J gene: TRBJ1-6
D gene: .
CDR3 length: 16
clone size: .
V gene: TRBV7-2
CDR3 DNA: TGTGCCAGCAGCGCAACGTCGGGGGGAGGTAATTCACCCCTCCACTTT
CDR3 protein: CASSATSGGGNSPLHF

J gene: TRBJ2-5
D gene: TRBD1
CDR3 length: 16
clone size: many
V gene: TRBV7-9
CDR3 DNA: TGTGCCAGCAGCTTAGCAGTGGGACAGACGAGGGAGACCCAGTACTTC
CDR3 protein: CASSLAVGQTRETQYF

J gene: TRBJ2-7
D gene: .
CDR3 length: 14
clone size: .
V gene: TRBV7-9
CDR3 DNA: TGTGCCAGCAGCCAACGGGGGGCGACCTACGAGCAGTACTTC
CDR3 protein: CASSQRGATYEQYF

J gene: TRBJ1-6
D gene: TRBD1
CDR3 length: 15
clone size: .
V gene: TRBV2
CDR3 DNA: TGTGCCAGCAGCAACAGACAGGGTATTGATTCACCCCTCCACTTT
CDR3 protein: CASSNRQGIDSPLHF

J gene: TRBJ1-5
D gene: .
CDR3 length: 18
clone size: .
V gene: TRBV2
CDR3 DNA: TGTGCCAGCAGTTCGCGGAGTCAGGCAGGGGCTCCCAATCAGCCCCAGCATTTT
CDR3 protein: CASSSRSQAGAPNQPQHF

J gene: TRBJ1-1
D gene: .
CDR3 length: 17
clone size: .
V gene: TRBV2
CDR3 DNA: TGTGCCAGCAGTGATAGGGCAGGGTCGGTCTGGTCCACTGAAGCTTTCTTT
CDR3 protein: CASSDRAGSVWSTEAFF

J gene: TRBJ1-1
D gene: .
CDR3 length: 13
clone size: .
V gene: TRBV5-1
CDR3 DNA: TGCGCCAGCAGCTTGAAGGGAGTCACTGAAGCTTTCTTT
CDR3 protein: CASSLKGVTEAFF

J gene: TRBJ2-7
D gene: .
CDR3 length: 14
clone size: .
V gene: TRBV10-3
CDR3 DNA: TGTGCCATCAGTGATGAACTAGGTTTCTACGAGCAGTACTTC
CDR3 protein: CAISDELGFYEQYF

J gene: TRBJ2-5
D gene: TRBD2
CDR3 length: 16
clone size: .
V gene: TRBV5-1
CDR3 DNA: TGCGCCAGCAGCTTGGAAACTAGCGGGAGCGGAGAGACCCAGTACTTC
CDR3 protein: CASSLETSGSGETQYF

J gene: TRBJ1-1
D gene: .
CDR3 length: 16
clone size: .
V gene: TRBV10-3
CDR3 DNA: TGTGCCAGCAGTCGGGAGTTGGGTCCCTTGAACACTGAAGCTTTCTTT
CDR3 protein: CASSRELGPLNTEAFF

J gene: TRBJ2-5
D gene: .
CDR3 length: 14
clone size: .
V gene: TRBV12-5
CDR3 DNA: TGTGCCAGCATGGGATGGGGCTTACAAGAGACCCAGTACTTC
CDR3 protein: CASMGWGLQETQYF

J gene: TRBJ1-6
D gene: TRBD1
CDR3 length: 14
clone size: .
V gene: TRBV25-1
CDR3 DNA: TGTGCTAGAGTTGCCCAGGGGGGGAATTCACCCCTCCACTTT
CDR3 protein: CARVAQGGNSPLHF

J gene: TRBJ2-5
D gene: TRBD2
CDR3 length: 16
clone size: .
V gene: TRBV15
CDR3 DNA: TGTGCCACCAGCAGATACGGACTAGCGGGAGTGGAGACCCAGTACTTC
CDR3 protein: CATSRYGLAGVETQYF

J gene: TRBJ1-3
D gene: TRBD1
CDR3 length: 16
clone size: few
V gene: TRBV14
CDR3 DNA: TGTGCCAGCAGCCAGACGACAGGGTTCACTGGAAACACCATATATTTT
CDR3 protein: CASSQTTGFTGNTIYF

J gene: TRBJ2-5
D gene: .
CDR3 length: 14
clone size: .
V gene: TRBV12-3/TRBV12-4
CDR3 DNA: TGTGCCAGCAGTCCCCGGGGAACCCAAGAGACCCAGTACTTC
CDR3 protein: CASSPRGTQETQYF

J gene: TRBJ2-7
D gene: TRBD2
CDR3 length: 18
clone size: .
V gene: TRBV5-4
CDR3 DNA: TGTGCCAGCTCTCTGAAGGATAGCGGGAGGCCATACTCCTACGAGCAGTACTTC
CDR3 protein: CASSLKDSGRPYSYEQYF

J gene: TRBJ1-3
D gene: .
CDR3 length: 14
clone size: many
V gene: TRBV29-1
CDR3 DNA: TGCAGCGCGACGGATTTCTTTGGGGGAAACACCATATATTTT
CDR3 protein: CSATDFFGGNTIYF